Listed below are T cell receptor beta chains from one sample, sequenced in a study of T-cell memory formation after mild COVID-19. TCRdb independently ran MiXCR on the 5' RACE reads; one entry per CDR3 protein. Seen here are over 150,000 distinct CDR3 sequences, 18% observed once, and the top ten hold roughly 4.3%. The specimen was PBMCs or a T cell subset sorted from them (not recorded which). The receptors shown here come from a man aged 18 to 29 who had mild COVID-19 (a few samples of this study predate the infection). Cell type and time point are not known. Each CDR3 is given with its conserved first and last residue. A D gene is named only where the DNA matches it firmly. The size entry is marked missing in some rows and otherwise reads once, few, many or a size class.

many	TRBJ1-6	.	TRBV27	CASSSNNSPLHF	TGTGCCAGCAGCTCTAATAATTCACCCCTCCACTTT
.	TRBJ1-5	TRBD1	TRBV24-1	CATSAGQGDQPQHF	TGTGCCACCAGTGCGGGACAGGGAGATCAGCCCCAGCATTTT
many	TRBJ2-5	.	TRBV2	CASSAQETQYF	TGTGCCAGCAGCGCCCAAGAGACCCAGTACTTC
many	TRBJ2-5	.	TRBV5-1	CASSFSGGGETQYF	TGCGCCAGCAGCTTTAGCGGTGGCGGTGAGACCCAGTACTTC
few	TRBJ1-2	.	TRBV7-9	CASSITGRGYTF	TGTGCCAGCAGCATAACAGGGCGTGGCTACACCTTC
many	TRBJ2-1	.	TRBV12-3/TRBV12-4	CASSTWTTSVFF	TGTGCCAGCAGTACATGGACCACTTCGGTGTTCTTC
few	TRBJ1-2	TRBD1	TRBV7-2	CASSTRTGRDKGYTF	TGTGCCAGCAGCACAAGGACAGGGAGGGACAAGGGCTACACCTTC
.	TRBJ1-5	.	TRBV27	CASSRWGQPQHF	TGTGCCAGCAGCCGGTGGGGTCAGCCCCAGCATTTT
.	TRBJ2-3	.	TRBV5-1	CASSLATLRGTDTQYF	TGCGCCAGCAGCTTGGCTACCTTGAGGGGGACAGATACGCAGTATTTT
.	TRBJ2-3	TRBD1	TRBV7-2	CASRNRGSTDTQYF	TGTGCCAGCAGAAACAGGGGTAGCACAGATACGCAGTATTTT
.	TRBJ2-6	.	TRBV20-1	CSAAGVSGANVLTF	TGCAGTGCTGCCGGAGTGTCTGGGGCCAACGTCCTGACTTTC
few	TRBJ2-5	.	TRBV5-1	CASSLEVGPQETQYF	TGCGCCAGCAGCTTGGAGGTGGGACCCCAAGAGACCCAGTACTTC
few	TRBJ1-3	TRBD1	TRBV11-2	CASSSNRGLSGNTIYF	TGTGCCAGCAGCAGCAACAGGGGCTTATCTGGAAACACCATATATTTT
.	TRBJ2-1	.	TRBV6-4	CASSANSYNEQFF	TGTGCCAGCAGTGCGAACTCCTACAATGAGCAGTTCTTC
.	TRBJ1-5	.	TRBV5-1	CASSLGVPDQPQHF	TGCGCCAGCAGCTTGGGGGTACCCGATCAGCCCCAGCATTTT
few	TRBJ1-1	.	TRBV7-2	CASSWDNTEAFF	TGTGCCAGCAGCTGGGACAACACTGAAGCTTTCTTT
.	TRBJ1-1	.	TRBV19	CASSIDRVEPGKAFF	TGTGCCAGTAGTATAGATCGCGTCGAACCAGGAAAAGCTTTCTTT
once	TRBJ2-6	.	TRBV10-3	CAIRAQGANVLTF	TGTGCCATCAGGGCGCAGGGGGCCAACGTCCTGACTTTC
few	TRBJ1-3	.	TRBV7-2	CASRRGGGNTIYF	TGTGCCAGCCGCCGGGGAGGTGGAAACACCATATATTTT
few	TRBJ2-4	TRBD1	TRBV20-1	CSAPDRVKNIQYF	TGCAGTGCCCCGGACAGGGTTAAAAACATTCAGTACTTC
few	TRBJ2-2	.	TRBV4-3	CASSQVGLFDTGELFF	TGCGCCAGCAGCCAAGTTGGGCTGTTTGACACCGGGGAGCTGTTTTTT
.	TRBJ2-5	.	TRBV5-1	CASSSQNVQETQYF	TGCGCCAGCAGCTCACAGAATGTACAAGAGACCCAGTACTTC
.	TRBJ2-2	TRBD1	TRBV7-6	CASRRTGTGSTGELFF	TGTGCCAGCAGACGAACCGGGACAGGGAGCACCGGGGAGCTGTTTTTT
.	TRBJ1-2	TRBD1	TRBV18	CASSRDRGLGYTF	TGTGCCAGCTCCCGGGACAGGGGGCTTGGCTACACCTTC
.	TRBJ2-1	.	TRBV20-1	CSAWDFYNEQFF	TGCAGTGCTTGGGACTTCTACAATGAGCAGTTCTTC
.	TRBJ2-5	.	TRBV28	CASSFSSARETQYF	TGTGCCAGCAGTTTCTCGAGTGCTAGAGAGACCCAGTACTTC
.	TRBJ1-1	.	TRBV27	CASSLKGARTEAFF	TGTGCCAGCAGTTTAAAAGGGGCTAGAACTGAAGCTTTCTTT
many	TRBJ1-1	TRBD1	TRBV7-2	CASSRRTGGEEAFF	TGTGCCAGCAGCCGGAGGACAGGGGGAGAAGAAGCTTTCTTT
.	TRBJ2-3	.	TRBV7-6	CASRGATTHTQYF	TGTGCCAGCCGGGGGGCCACAACGCATACGCAGTATTTT
few	TRBJ2-5	TRBD2	TRBV27	CASTPLGTSGALGETQYF	TGTGCCAGCACTCCCCTCGGGACTAGCGGGGCTTTGGGAGAGACCCAGTACTTC
.	TRBJ2-7	TRBD2	TRBV27	CASSSLAGASYEQYF	TGTGCCAGCAGTTCACTAGCGGGGGCCTCCTACGAGCAGTACTTC
few	TRBJ2-5	.	TRBV11-3	CARPLGSNAQETQYF	TGTGCCAGGCCTTTAGGCAGCAATGCACAAGAGACCCAGTACTTC
.	TRBJ1-1	TRBD1	TRBV19	CASSLSGQGHTEAFF	TGTGCCAGTAGTCTCTCCGGACAGGGACACACTGAAGCTTTCTTT
few	TRBJ1-1	TRBD1	TRBV28	CASSRPTGPSNTEAFF	TGTGCCAGCAGTCGTCCGACAGGGCCGTCGAACACTGAAGCTTTCTTT
many	TRBJ1-5	.	TRBV5-1	CASSLEGSGDQPQHF	TGCGCCAGCAGCTTGGAGGGTTCCGGGGATCAGCCCCAGCATTTT
.	TRBJ2-1	.	TRBV6-5	CASSTDRNEQFF	TGTGCCAGCAGTACGGACCGGAATGAGCAGTTCTTC
.	TRBJ2-1	TRBD2	TRBV11-2	CASRGERGSSYNEQFF	TGTGCCAGCAGGGGGGAGCGGGGGAGCTCCTACAATGAGCAGTTCTTC
.	TRBJ2-3	.	TRBV7-2	CASSLAPSPTDTQYF	TGTGCCAGCAGCTTAGCCCCCTCGCCGACAGATACGCAGTATTTT
few	TRBJ1-1	.	TRBV6-6	CASSPTRTNTEAFF	TGTGCCAGCAGCCCGACCCGCACTAACACTGAAGCTTTCTTT
once	TRBJ2-5	TRBD2	TRBV5-6	CASTITSGGGQTQYF	TGTGCCAGCACCATTACTAGCGGGGGGGGTCAGACCCAGTACTTC
.	TRBJ2-2	.	TRBV6-2/TRBV6-3	CASSPGRGLNGELFF	TGTGCCAGCAGTCCCGGCCGGGGGCTTAACGGGGAGCTGTTTTTT
few	TRBJ2-5	.	TRBV2	CASNSLQRETQYF	TGTGCCAGCAACTCGCTTCAAAGAGAGACCCAGTACTTC
.	TRBJ2-2	.	TRBV4-1	CASSQDPGGPNTGELFF	TGCGCCAGCAGCCAAGATCCCGGGGGTCCGAACACCGGGGAGCTGTTTTTT
few	TRBJ1-1	TRBD1	TRBV7-2	CASSTGEFTEAFF	TGTGCCAGCAGTACAGGGGAGTTCACTGAAGCTTTCTTT
few	TRBJ1-2	TRBD1	TRBV20-1	CSATDRGARSYTF	TGCAGTGCTACAGACAGGGGTGCGAGGAGCTACACCTTC